A selection of T cell receptor beta chains follows, all from one sample in a study of Ad26.COV2.S vaccination and SARS-CoV-2 variants. Assay used: immunoSEQ multiplex PCR; TCRdb lists only in-frame clones, some missing. This repertoire shows about 680,000 clones, 89% found once; its top ten account for around 1.5%. This sample comprised peripheral blood, obtained in a trial of Ad26.COV2.S vaccine versus placebo. All receptors derive from a person between 18 and 65 years old who received the Ad26.COV2.S COVID-19 vaccine or a placebo. Each CDR3 is given with its conserved first and last residue. A D gene is named only where the DNA matches it firmly. Clone sizes are given selectively: once, few, many, or a class where the clone is expanded.

TRBV5-1	TRBD2	TRBJ2-2	.	TGCGCCAGCCGGACGACTAGCGGGAGTAGCGGGGAGCTGTTTTTT	CASRTTSGSSGELFF
TRBV10-3	TRBD2	TRBJ2-1	.	TGTGCCATCAGCTTGGGACTAGCGGGAGGTGAGAATGAGCAGTTCTTC	CAISLGLAGGENEQFF
TRBV30	.	TRBJ1-1	.	TGTGCCTGGAGTGTTGATCAGCCAGGGATCACTGAAGCTTTCTTT	CAWSVDQPGITEAFF
TRBV6-5	.	TRBJ1-2	once	TGTGCCAGCAGTTACGGCCAGGGCGGGGGTTTCTATGGCTACACCTTC	CASSYGQGGGFYGYTF
TRBV6-5	.	TRBJ1-1	.	TGTGCTACCGGCGGGGACACTGAAGCTTTCTTT	CATGGDTEAFF
TRBV7-7	.	TRBJ2-3	.	TGTGCTAGTAGCCGGACCGCAGGCACAGATACGCAGTATTTT	CASSRTAGTDTQYF
TRBV5-6	.	TRBJ2-7	.	TGTGCCAGCAGCGGGGGTTCCTACGAGCAGTACTTC	CASSGGSYEQYF
TRBV10-1	.	TRBJ1-6	many	TGCGCCAGCAGTCAGCAGTCGAATTCACCCCTCCACTTT	CASSQQSNSPLHF
TRBV27	.	TRBJ2-3	.	TGTGCCAGCAGTTTTGGGAGTTACCCTCGCGCAGATACGCAGTATTTT	CASSFGSYPRADTQYF
TRBV30	TRBD2	TRBJ2-7	few	TGTGCCTGGAGTGTACGTGGAGGACTAGCGGGAGTTCGGGAGCAGTACTTC	CAWSVRGGLAGVREQYF
TRBV25-1	TRBD1	TRBJ2-2	.	TGTGCCAGCAGTGAATTTGACAGGGCGTCCGGGGAGCTGTTTTTT	CASSEFDRASGELFF
TRBV12-3/TRBV12-4	.	TRBJ1-5	few	TGTGCCAGCAGGTACTCGGGCAATCAGCCCCAGCATTTT	CASRYSGNQPQHF
TRBV6-5	.	TRBJ1-2	.	TGTGCCAGCACCCCCGGGGCGCAAGGCTACACCTTC	CASTPGAQGYTF
TRBV2	.	TRBJ1-2	.	TGTGCCAGCCTTGGGGGTGGCTATGGCTACACCTTC	CASLGGGYGYTF
TRBV7-2	.	TRBJ2-7	once	TGTGCCAGCAGCTTAGCTGATCACTACGAGCAGTACTTC	CASSLADHYEQYF
TRBV27	TRBD2	TRBJ2-1	once	TGTGCCAGCAGTACCACTAGCGGGGGATACAATGAGCAGTTCTTC	CASSTTSGGYNEQFF
TRBV27	.	TRBJ1-1	.	TGTGCCAGCAGTTTAGTGGGAAACACTGAAGCTTTCTTT	CASSLVGNTEAFF
TRBV6-2/TRBV6-3	.	TRBJ1-6	few	TGTGCCAGCAGTTGGTTTTCAGGGTTCGATTCACCCCTCCACTTT	CASSWFSGFDSPLHF
TRBV3-1/TRBV3-2	TRBD1	TRBJ2-2	few	TGTGCCAGCAGCCAAGGGACAGGGGCCGGGGAGCTGTTTTTT	CASSQGTGAGELFF
TRBV2	.	TRBJ1-4	.	TGTGCCAGCAGTTGGGGTGGCCGGTTGGATGAAAAACTGTTTTTT	CASSWGGRLDEKLFF
TRBV2	.	TRBJ2-3	.	TGTGCCAGCAGGACCAGCACAGATACGCAGTATTTT	CASRTSTDTQYF
TRBV5-4	TRBD1	TRBJ1-2	.	TGTGCCAGCAGCTTGGACAGGGGTAACTATGGCTACACCTTC	CASSLDRGNYGYTF
TRBV10-2	.	TRBJ2-7	.	TGCGCCAGCAGTGAGGGTGGAGGGTGGCGACCTTCCTACGAGCAGTACTTC	CASSEGGGWRPSYEQYF
TRBV9	TRBD1	TRBJ1-6	.	TGTGCCAGCAGCGTAGAAGCCAGGGGGAATTCACCCCTCCACTTT	CASSVEARGNSPLHF
TRBV19	.	TRBJ1-2	.	TGTGCCAGTGGTCGGGGGGAGGATGGCTACACCTTC	CASGRGEDGYTF
TRBV14	.	TRBJ1-1	.	TGTGCCAGCAGCCGGTACGTGTGGGAAGCTTTCTTT	CASSRYVWEAFF
TRBV9	TRBD2	TRBJ2-5	.	TGTGCCAGCACTAGACTAGCGGCCGGGGAGACCCAGTACTTC	CASTRLAAGETQYF
TRBV5-6	TRBD2	TRBJ2-1	.	TGTGCCAGCAGCTTGGTGGGACTAGCGGGGGGCCGGGATGAGCAGTTCTTC	CASSLVGLAGGRDEQFF
TRBV27	.	TRBJ1-6	few	TGTGCCAGCAGTTTTGGGCAGGTCGCTTCCCTCCACTTT	CASSFGQVASLHF
TRBV18	TRBD2	TRBJ2-1	.	TGTGCCAGCTCACCATACAGCGGGAGGGCCAATGAGCAGTTCTTC	CASSPYSGRANEQFF
TRBV5-8	.	TRBJ2-1	.	TGTGCCAGCAGCTTGTCCATGGGGACCTCCTACAATGAGCAGTTCTTC	CASSLSMGTSYNEQFF
TRBV18	TRBD1	TRBJ2-7	.	TGTGCCAGCTCGCGATCCCAGGGGGCACCCTACGAGCAGTACTTC	CASSRSQGAPYEQYF
TRBV30	.	TRBJ1-6	once	TGTGCCTGGGCTTTCCGCGGGGCCTATAATTCACCCCTCCACTTT	CAWAFRGAYNSPLHF
TRBV13	.	TRBJ1-3	.	TGTGCCAGCAGCTTAGGCTTGGGAAACGCTGGAAACACCATATATTTT	CASSLGLGNAGNTIYF
TRBV29-1	TRBD1	TRBJ1-2	.	TGCAGCGCCGGGGGACAGCGCTATGGCTACACCTTC	CSAGGQRYGYTF
TRBV19	TRBD1	TRBJ1-2	once	TGTGCCAGTAATAATGAGGCAGGGGGCGACTATGGCTACACCTTC	CASNNEAGGDYGYTF
TRBV2	.	TRBJ1-5	.	TGTGCCAGCAGGATAGGCTCCCCTTATAATCAGCCCCAGCATTTT	CASRIGSPYNQPQHF
TRBV13	.	TRBJ2-2	.	TGTGCCAGCAGCTCGGGAACCGGGGAGCTGTTTTTT	CASSSGTGELFF
TRBV5-4	.	TRBJ1-1	.	TGTGCCAGCAGCGACACTATGGACACTGAAGCTTTCTTT	CASSDTMDTEAFF
TRBV12-3/TRBV12-4	.	TRBJ2-7	.	TGTGCCAGCAGTGGGGGGTACGAGCAGTACTTC	CASSGGYEQYF
TRBV24-1	.	TRBJ2-2	.	TGTGCCACCAGTGACCCGGGTGGGTACACTAAGCCTGGGAACACCGGGGAGCTGTTTTTT	CATSDPGGYTKPGNTGELFF
TRBV3-1/TRBV3-2	.	TRBJ2-3	.	TGTGCCAGCAGCCCGGGGACTTCTAGCACAGATACGCAGTATTTT	CASSPGTSSTDTQYF
TRBV18	.	TRBJ1-3	.	TGTGCCAGCTCACCGGGTTACAGCACATATTCTGGAAACACCATATATTTT	CASSPGYSTYSGNTIYF
TRBV20-1	.	TRBJ2-7	.	TGCAGTGCTAGTCTTGCTGGCGGGCAGGTTAGAACCTACGAGCAGTACTTC	CSASLAGGQVRTYEQYF
TRBV5-8	TRBD2	TRBJ2-1	.	TGTGCCAGCAGCTTAGGGACTAGTAATCAGAATGAGCAGTTCTTC	CASSLGTSNQNEQFF
TRBV5-1	.	TRBJ1-4	.	TGCGCCAGCAGGACAGACCCGATAGAAAAACTGTTTTTT	CASRTDPIEKLFF
TRBV12-3/TRBV12-4	.	TRBJ1-5	.	TGTGCCAGCAGTTTAGAATCCCGGGCCCAGCATTTT	CASSLESRAQHF
TRBV30	TRBD2	TRBJ2-7	.	TGTGCCTCTATAGCGGGAGGCTCCTACGAGCAGTACTTC	CASIAGGSYEQYF
TRBV11-3	TRBD1	TRBJ1-2	.	TGTGCCAGCAGCTTGGACAGGGACTATGATGGCTACACCTTC	CASSLDRDYDGYTF
TRBV7-9	TRBD1	TRBJ2-7	once	TGTGCCAGCAGCTTGACAGGGAACTACGAGCAGTACTTC	CASSLTGNYEQYF
TRBV11-2	TRBD1	TRBJ1-2	.	TGTGCCAGCAGCCAACAGGGGGTAATCTTTGGCTACACCTTC	CASSQQGVIFGYTF
TRBV7-9	TRBD1	TRBJ2-7	.	TGTGCCAGCACAGGGACAGGGACCTACGAGCAGTACTTC	CASTGTGTYEQYF
TRBV19	.	TRBJ2-1	.	TGTGCCAGTAGTATAGATATTAGCGCAAACAATGAGCAGTTCTTC	CASSIDISANNEQFF
TRBV9	.	TRBJ2-3	.	TGTGCCAGCAGCGTATTAGCGATATCAGATACGCAGTATTTT	CASSVLAISDTQYF
TRBV28	.	TRBJ1-6	.	TGTGCCAGCAGTTCAGGGACCGTGAATTCACCCCTCCACTTT	CASSSGTVNSPLHF